In this sample, the clone carrying this T cell receptor (beta chain) turned up many times. These data belong to a study of Graves' ophthalmopathy and Graves' hyperthyroidism. Germline-derived CDR1 and CDR2 are MNHEY and SMNVEV (reference sequence). Trimming cost V 6 bases and J 3 bases; bases outside gene matches: 3. The CDR3 runs to 15 residues. RNA transcripts were the template, and TCR beta CDR3 regions were amplified from them. First-round RT-PCR with HTBI primers preceded a second-round multiplex PCR. TCRdb fed the multiplex PCR reads into MiXCR, producing one record per CDR3 protein. This table holds 300,000 to 450,000 distinct CDR3 sequences, roughly a sixth found once. Recruitment covered hyperthyroidism patients aged 18 to 65 whose new diagnosis was of under 2 months' duration. The PBMCs were taken from over 9.5 ml of fresh peripheral blood.

This clonotype originated in an adult woman with stable Graves' hyperthyroidism. The specimen sequenced was peripheral blood. The chain has TRBV27 and TRBJ2-2, with 11 bases matching TRBD2. CDR3: CASSLLAGDTGELFF. CDR3 bases: TGTGCCAGCAGCTTACTAGCGGGAGACACCGGGGAGCTGTTTTTT.